Below, 10 T cell receptor beta chains from the same sample are listed, as sequenced in a study of blood T cell repertoires in COVID-19 (dated by TCRdb to the early 2020s). The receptor library was made with the immunoSEQ multiplex PCR assay. TCRdb mirrors the immuneACCESS table, restricted to in-frame sequences. Some clones are absent from its copies; in checked studies, under half trace to an unresolved V gene, and the reason for the others is unknown. The sample table shows some 150,000 clones, and roughly 86% are seen once. Roughly 8% of the sample lies in the top ten. The material sequenced was peripheral blood. Receptors originate from a middle-aged man who had recovered from COVID-19.

The CDR3 sequence: CAWRPGPGQGVSYNSPLHF. DNA for the CDR3: TGTGCCTGGAGACCGGGCCCGGGACAGGGGGTTTCCTATAATTCACCCCTCCACTTT. The chain joins TRBV30 to TRBJ1-6, with 11 bases matching TRBD1. V lost 3 bases, J lost 1 base, and 11 bases stayed unmatched. The CDR3 runs 19 residues. Germline V gene data show CDR1 as GTSNPN and CDR2 as SVGIG (reference sequence).

The V call is TRBV9, the J call TRBJ2-3, with TRBD1 matching 7 bases. The CDR3 extends over 17 amino acids. V gave up 1 base and J gave up 0 bases; unmatched junction bases: 8. Germline-derived CDR1 and CDR2 are SGDLS and YYNGEE. The chain's CDR3 is CASSVRGDRPSTDTQYF. The CDR3 nucleotides read TGTGCCAGCAGCGTAAGAGGGGACAGACCTAGCACAGATACGCAGTATTTT.

The chain employs TRBV10-3 and TRBJ2-1; 9 positions agree with TRBD2. Trimming cost V 3 bases and J 5 bases; bases outside gene matches: 11. This CDR3 spans 17 amino acids. The germline V gene encodes CDR1 ENHRY and CDR2 SYGVKD. The CDR3 here is CAISDRLAGTTDNEQFF. DNA of the CDR3: TGTGCCATCAGTGATCGGCTAGCGGGAACAACGGACAATGAGCAGTTCTTC.

CDR3 DNA sequence: TGTGCCTGGACTAGCGGCACAGATACGCAGTATTTT. Translation: CAWTSGTDTQYF. The genes are TRBV30 and TRBJ2-3; D might be TRBD2 (6 bases). Germline V CDR1 and CDR2: GTSNPN, SVGIG (reference sequence). With 4 bases removed from V and 1 base from J, the gap between germline ends came to 6 bases. This CDR3 region has 12 residues.

This chain connects TRBV14 to TRBJ2-7, with D possibly being TRBD2 (5 bases). V lost 3 bases to trimming and J lost 5 bases, with 8 bases between them. CDR1 and CDR2 (germline): SGHDN, FVKESK. The CDR3 extends over 12 amino acids. Here the CDR3 reads CASSHSGNEQYF. The CDR3 region has the DNA TGTGCCAGCAGCCATTCGGGGAACGAGCAGTACTTC.

This chain links TRBV6-2 or TRBV6-3 with TRBJ1-1; 7 bases map to TRBD1. Germline V gene sequence: CDR1 MNHEY, CDR2 SVGEGT. J gave up 4 bases and V 2 bases, and 7 bases lay outside the gene matches. This CDR3 comprises 15 residues. Written as DNA, the CDR3 is TGTGCCAGCAGTTACGAGGCGGGACAGAGCACTGAAGCTTTCTTT. It is translated as CASSYEAGQSTEAFF.

The gene calls are TRBV27 and TRBJ1-4; no clear D. CDR3 size: 14 residues. Germline V lookup: CDR1 MNHEY, CDR2 SMNVEV (reference sequence). The V end lost 8 bases, the J end lost 1 base, and 11 bases lay between the germline ends. The CDR3, as DNA: TGTGCCAGCGCCCCACGGGGAACTAATGAAAAACTGTTTTTT. It codes for CASAPRGTNEKLFF.

The CDR3 sequence: CASSTIHEQYF. The DNA of the CDR3 is TGTGCCAGCAGTACAATCCACGAGCAGTACTTC. The V and J genes are TRBV28 and TRBJ2-7; the D is unclear. V shed 5 bases and J shed 5 bases, with 7 bases lying between them. Germline loops: CDR1 MDHEN, CDR2 SYDVKM. The CDR3 totals 11 residues.

The chain recombines TRBV6-2 or TRBV6-3 with TRBJ2-2; tentatively, D is TRBD2 (5 bases). Germline V gives CDR1 MNHEY, CDR2 SVGEGT. V was clipped by 4 bases and J by 4 bases, with 7 bases between them. CDR3 length: 13 amino acids. Here the CDR3 reads CASSSSGTGELFF. As DNA, the CDR3 is TGTGCCAGCAGTTCCAGCGGCACCGGGGAGCTGTTTTTT.

This chain connects TRBV5-1 to TRBJ2-1; D not certain. The V gene lost 0 bases and the J gene lost 9 bases, with 7 bases spanning the gap. Germline loops: CDR1 SGHRS, CDR2 YFSETQ. This CDR3 spans 12 amino acids. CDR3 in amino acids: CASSLERSEQFF. The DNA of the CDR3 is TGCGCCAGCAGCTTGGAAAGGAGTGAGCAGTTCTTC.